Below are 21 T cell receptor beta chains sequenced from a single sample in a study of shared clonotypes between healthy human individuals. Naive CD8 cells comprised CD45RO-negative, CCR7-positively selected cells, excluding terminally differentiated effector memory CD45RA+ cells. Data came from immunoSEQ multiplex PCR; TCRdb stores just in-frame clones and leaves some out. The repertoire holds more than 2 million clones, with about 95% as singletons. The sample taken for sequencing was naive CD8+ T cells sorted from blood. These receptors were obtained from a man between 18 and 29 years old in good health.

A note on this clone: Other DNA sequences of this sample code for an identical CDR3. This chain joins TRBV19 and TRBJ2-7, with D perhaps assigned TRBD1 or TRBD2 (5 bases each). This CDR3 has 15 residues. Per the germline V gene, CDR1 is LNHDA and CDR2 is SQIVND (reference sequence). The V and J ends lost 3 bases and 1 base respectively, with 13 bases between them. CDR3 loop: CASSISQGASYEQYF. For the CDR3, the DNA is TGTGCCAGTAGTATCTCCCAGGGAGCATCCTACGAGCAGTACTTC. The full variable domain, its missing parts supplied by reference TRBV19 and TRBJ2-7, is DGGITQSPKYLFRKEGQNVTLSCEQNLNHDAMYWYRQDPGQGLRLIYYSQIVNDFQKGDIAEGYSVSREKKESFPLTVTSAQKNPTAFYLCASSISQGASYEQYFGPGTRLTVT.

This clone was seen only once. The genes are TRBV7-9 and TRBJ1-5; D may be TRBD1 (6 bases). This CDR3 has 15 amino acids. Trimming stripped 5 bases from V and 0 bases from J, with 11 bases between. CDR1 is SEHNR and CDR2 is FQNEAQ in the germline V gene (reference sequence). The CDR3 DNA is TGTGCCAGCAGCGTGACAGGCGATAGCAATCAGCCCCAGCATTTT. Translation gives CASSVTGDSNQPQHF.

This clone has just one count. The chain couples TRBV2 to TRBJ2-3, with 8 bases matching TRBD2. With V trimmed by 1 base and J by 1 base, 4 bases remained unmatched. This CDR3 contains 16 residues. Germline CDR1 is SNHLY and CDR2 is FYNNEI. The DNA of the CDR3 is TGTGCCAGCAGTGAAGGGTTTAGCGGGGGCACAGATACGCAGTATTTT. Its protein is CASSEGFSGGTDTQYF.

The chain uses TRBV10-3 and TRBJ1-6; 8 positions agree with TRBD1. V shed 2 bases, J shed 9 bases, and the junction held 9 bases outside the gene matches. CDR1 is ENHRY, CDR2 SYGVKD, per germline. This CDR3 spans 16 amino acids. CDR3 in amino acids: CAISERTTGESSPLHF. For the CDR3, the DNA is TGTGCCATCAGTGAGAGAACGACAGGGGAAAGTTCACCCCTCCACTTT.

Worth noting for this clone: Distinct nucleotide sequences in the sample also encode this CDR3. The chain links TRBV4-3 to TRBJ2-7, with D possibly called TRBD1 or TRBD2 (5 bases each). The CDR3 is 14 residues long. Trimming left V 2 bases short and J 2 bases short, with 10 bases between. Germline CDR1 and CDR2: LGHNA and YSLEER. CDR3: CASSQFGGTYEQYF. CDR3 DNA sequence: TGCGCCAGCAGCCAATTTGGGGGAACCTACGAGCAGTACTTC.

This clone was counted a single time. The gene calls are TRBV28 and TRBJ1-2; D unclear. Per the germline V gene, CDR1 is MDHEN and CDR2 is SYDVKM. V lost 4 bases and J 5 bases, leaving 11 bases between the germline ends. This CDR3 has 13 residues. Written as DNA, the CDR3 is TGTGCCAGCAGTTATCGAGGGCGGTATGGCTACACCTTC. This translates into CASSYRGRYGYTF.

The chain combines TRBV5-4 with TRBJ2-7; 7 bases fit TRBD2. The CDR3 loop spans 17 amino acids. Germline V gene data show CDR1 as SGHNT and CDR2 as YYREEE (reference sequence). V shed 0 bases, J shed 3 bases, and the junction held 12 bases outside the gene matches. The CDR3 DNA follows: TGTGCCAGCAGCTTGGGGGGTTGGCAGGGAGGGAGCTACGAGCAGTACTTC. It specifies CASSLGGWQGGSYEQYF.

This rearrangement joins TRBV5-8 to TRBJ2-4; a possible D gene is TRBD1 (5 bases). Germline CDR1 and CDR2: SGHTS and YDEGEE. V lost 3 bases and J 1 base, leaving 14 bases between the germline ends. CDR3 length: 16 residues. The CDR3 nucleotides are TGTGCCAGCAGCTCAATTAAAGGGGCGGCCAAAAACATTCAGTACTTC. Its translation: CASSSIKGAAKNIQYF.

DNA for the CDR3: TGTGCCAGCAGCGGACAGGGCTACGAGCAGTACTTC. Its protein is CASSGQGYEQYF. The V call is TRBV2, the J call TRBJ2-7, with 8 bases that match TRBD1. The CDR3 runs to 12 residues. Trimming took 6 bases from V and 3 from J; bases not matched to a gene: 1. Germline V gene lookup returns CDR1 SNHLY and CDR2 FYNNEI. Complete variable domain (other parts from reference TRBV2 and TRBJ2-7): EPEVTQTPSHQVTQMGQEVILRCVPISNHLYFYWYRQILGQKVEFLVSFYNNEISEKSEIFDDQFSVERPDGSNFTLKIRSTKLEDSAMYFCASSGQGYEQYFGPGTRLTVT.

The chain couples TRBV6-5 to TRBJ1-2, with D hard to call. The CDR3 sequence is 16 residues long. V was trimmed by 0 bases and J by 3 bases, leaving 14 bases between them. CDR1 MNHEY and CDR2 SVGAGI come from the germline V gene. The CDR3 loop reads CASSYSADGEDYGYTF. Here the CDR3 DNA reads TGTGCCAGCAGTTACTCGGCCGACGGGGAGGACTATGGCTACACCTTC.

J is TRBJ2-1 and V is TRBV4-1; D perhaps matches TRBD2 (6 bases). Trimming removed 4 bases from V and 4 bases from J, with 11 bases in between. The CDR3 extends over 14 amino acids. Germline CDR1 MGHRA, CDR2 YSYEKL. CDR3 DNA sequence: TGCGCCAGCAGCCGAGGAGGGCTTTACAATGAGCAGTTCTTC. Translating it yields CASSRGGLYNEQFF.

This chain uses TRBV2 with TRBJ1-5, with D unclear. V shed 3 bases and J shed 2 bases, with 8 bases lying between them. The germline V gene has CDR1 SNHLY and CDR2 FYNNEI. The CDR3 length is 14 residues. CDR3 in DNA: TGTGCCAGCAGTGAGGGAAGAGGCAATCAGCCCCAGCATTTT. This gives the protein CASSEGRGNQPQHF. The full variable domain, rest sourced from reference TRBV2 and TRBJ1-5, is EPEVTQTPSHQVTQMGQEVILRCVPISNHLYFYWYRQILGQKVEFLVSFYNNEISEKSEIFDDQFSVERPDGSNFTLKIRSTKLEDSAMYFCASSEGRGNQPQHFGDGTRLSIL.

The rearrangement uses TRBV6-6 and TRBJ1-5; the D gene is possibly TRBD1 (5 bases). This CDR3 spans 15 amino acids. Trimming pared 2 bases from V and 3 bases from J, leaving 11 bases between. Germline V CDR1 and CDR2: MNHNY, SVGAGI (reference sequence). The CDR3 reads CASSYGHADNQPQHF. In DNA, the CDR3 is TGTGCCAGCAGTTACGGACATGCGGACAATCAGCCCCAGCATTTT.

As to this clone: Other DNA sequences within the sample encode an identical CDR3. The chain has TRBV30 and TRBJ2-2, with no clear D. Germline CDR1 and CDR2: GTSNPN and SVGIG (reference sequence). The CDR3 has 12 amino acids. The V end lost 0 bases, the J end lost 3 bases, and 2 bases lay between the germline ends. This chain's CDR3 is CAWSVDTGELFF. CDR3 nucleotide sequence: TGTGCCTGGAGTGTTGACACCGGGGAGCTGTTTTTT.

The chain uses TRBV7-9 and TRBJ2-5, with 7 bases aligning to TRBD1. This CDR3 is 15 amino acids long. Unmatched junction bases numbered 7, after V lost 5 bases and J lost 1 base. Germline CDR1 and CDR2: SEHNR and FQNEAQ (reference sequence). The CDR3 nucleotides read TGTGCCAGCAGCCCGCCGGGACAGCCCCAAGAGACCCAGTACTTC. Protein sequence: CASSPPGQPQETQYF.

The chain couples TRBV29-1 to TRBJ2-2, with D perhaps matching TRBD2 (6 bases). Germline lookup yields CDR1 SQVTM and CDR2 ANQGSEA. V was shortened by 6 bases and J by 2 bases, with 16 bases between the two germline ends. CDR3 length equals 15 residues. CDR3 sequence reads: CSVGGTVINTGELFF. The CDR3, as DNA: TGCAGCGTCGGAGGGACGGTGATTAACACCGGGGAGCTGTTTTTT.

The chain has TRBV4-1 and TRBJ1-1; no clear D gene. The CDR3 consists of 15 residues. V lost 1 base and J lost 2, with 11 bases in between. Germline V gives CDR1 MGHRA, CDR2 YSYEKL. CDR3 DNA: TGCGCCAGCAGCCAAGTCGCGACAAGTAACACTGAAGCTTTCTTT. Protein sequence: CASSQVATSNTEAFF.

With regard to this clone: Possible read error: a much larger clone is one base away. The chain employs TRBV13 and TRBJ2-7; D not resolved. The V end lost 1 base, the J end lost 2 bases, and 3 bases lay between the germline ends. Germline V gene sequence: CDR1 PRHDT, CDR2 FYEKMQ (reference sequence). The CDR3 has 12 amino acids. The CDR3 DNA reads as TGTGCCAGCAGCTTAGAGGCCTACGAGCAGTACTTC. It specifies CASSLEAYEQYF. Variable domain in full (rest from reference TRBV13 and TRBJ2-7): AAGVIQSPRHLIKEKRETATLKCYPIPRHDTVYWYQQGPGQDPQFLISFYEKMQSDKGSIPDRFSAQQFSDYHSELNMSSLELGDSALYFCASSLEAYEQYFGPGTRLTVT.

CDR3 sequence reads: CASSWGATGGAGYTF. DNA of the CDR3: TGTGCCAGCAGTTGGGGTGCCACAGGGGGCGCTGGCTACACCTTC. The gene calls are TRBV27 and TRBJ1-2; 9 nucleotides line up with TRBD1. The CDR3 sequence is 15 residues long. The germline CDR1 and CDR2 sequences are MNHEY and SMNVEV (reference sequence). Trimming at V came to 4 bases and at J to 7 bases, leaving 10 bases not matched to a gene.

The chain carries TRBV28 and TRBJ1-3, with 7 bases fitting TRBD1. The CDR3 runs 14 residues. Germline V gene sequence: CDR1 MDHEN, CDR2 SYDVKM. V was pared by 6 bases and J by 1 base, with 3 bases of the junction left unmatched. CDR3 residues: CASSRDSSGNTIYF. The CDR3 nucleotides are TGTGCCAGCAGCCGGGACAGTTCTGGAAACACCATATATTTT.

This chain links TRBV29-1 with TRBJ1-3; D not resolved. The V end lost 3 bases, the J end lost 4 bases, and 13 bases lay between the germline ends. The CDR3 has 14 residues. CDR1 SQVTM and CDR2 ANQGSEA come from the germline V gene. CDR3 sequence (DNA): TGCAGCGTTGATCCTGAGGAGTCCGGAAACACCATATATTTT. Its translation: CSVDPEESGNTIYF.